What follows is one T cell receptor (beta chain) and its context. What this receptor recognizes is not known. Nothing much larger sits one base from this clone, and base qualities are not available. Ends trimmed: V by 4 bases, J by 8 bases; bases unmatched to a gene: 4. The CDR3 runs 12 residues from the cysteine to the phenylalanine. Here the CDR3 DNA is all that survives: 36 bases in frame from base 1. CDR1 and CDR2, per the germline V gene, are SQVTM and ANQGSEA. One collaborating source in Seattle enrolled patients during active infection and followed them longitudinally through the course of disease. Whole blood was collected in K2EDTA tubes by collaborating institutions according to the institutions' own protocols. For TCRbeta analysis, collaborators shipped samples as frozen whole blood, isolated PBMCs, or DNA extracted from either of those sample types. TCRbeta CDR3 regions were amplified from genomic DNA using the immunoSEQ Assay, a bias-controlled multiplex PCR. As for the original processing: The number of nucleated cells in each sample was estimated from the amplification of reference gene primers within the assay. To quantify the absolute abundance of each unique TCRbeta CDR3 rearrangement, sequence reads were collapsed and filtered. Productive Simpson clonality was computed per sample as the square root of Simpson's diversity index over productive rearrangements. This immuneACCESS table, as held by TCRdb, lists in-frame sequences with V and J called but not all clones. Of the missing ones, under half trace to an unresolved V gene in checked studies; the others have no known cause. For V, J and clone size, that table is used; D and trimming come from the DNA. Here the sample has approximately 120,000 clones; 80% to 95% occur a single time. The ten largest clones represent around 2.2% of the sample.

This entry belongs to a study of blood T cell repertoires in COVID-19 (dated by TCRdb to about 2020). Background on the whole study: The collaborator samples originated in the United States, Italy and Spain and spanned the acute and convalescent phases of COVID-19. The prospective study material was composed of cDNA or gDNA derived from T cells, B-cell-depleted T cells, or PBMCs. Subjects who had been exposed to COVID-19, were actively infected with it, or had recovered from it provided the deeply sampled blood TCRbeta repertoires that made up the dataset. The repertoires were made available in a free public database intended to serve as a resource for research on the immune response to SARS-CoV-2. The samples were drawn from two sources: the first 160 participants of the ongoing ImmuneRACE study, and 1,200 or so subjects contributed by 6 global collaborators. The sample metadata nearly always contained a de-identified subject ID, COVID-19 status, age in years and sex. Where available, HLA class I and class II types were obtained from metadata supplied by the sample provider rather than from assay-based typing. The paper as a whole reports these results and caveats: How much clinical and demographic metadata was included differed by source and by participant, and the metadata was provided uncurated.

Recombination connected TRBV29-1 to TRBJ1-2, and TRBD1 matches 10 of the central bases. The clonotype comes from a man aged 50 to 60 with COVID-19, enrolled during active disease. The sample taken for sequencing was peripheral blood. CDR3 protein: CSVAGQGRGYTF. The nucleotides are TGCAGCGTTGCGGGACAGGGGAGAGGCTACACCTTC.